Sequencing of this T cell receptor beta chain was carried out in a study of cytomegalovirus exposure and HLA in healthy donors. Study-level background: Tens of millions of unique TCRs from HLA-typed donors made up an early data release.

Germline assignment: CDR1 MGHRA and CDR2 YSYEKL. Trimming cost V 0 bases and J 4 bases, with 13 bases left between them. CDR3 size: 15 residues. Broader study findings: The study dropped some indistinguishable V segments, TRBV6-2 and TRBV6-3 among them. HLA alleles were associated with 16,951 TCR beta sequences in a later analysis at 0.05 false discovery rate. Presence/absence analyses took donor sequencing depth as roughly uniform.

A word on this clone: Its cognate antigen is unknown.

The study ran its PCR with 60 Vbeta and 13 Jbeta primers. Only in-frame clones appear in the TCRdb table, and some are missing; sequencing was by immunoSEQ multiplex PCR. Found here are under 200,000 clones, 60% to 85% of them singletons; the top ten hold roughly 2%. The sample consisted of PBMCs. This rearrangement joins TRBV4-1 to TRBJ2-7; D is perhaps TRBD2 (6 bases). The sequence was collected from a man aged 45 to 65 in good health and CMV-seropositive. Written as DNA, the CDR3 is TGCGCCAGCAGCCAAGATCCGGGGGAGGTTTACGAGCAGTACTTC. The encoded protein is CASSQDPGEVYEQYF.